One sample yielded the 25 T cell receptor beta chains listed below, sequenced in a study of control samples from healthy donors and cancer patients. Measured with immunoSEQ multiplex PCR; TCRdb has only the in-frame clones, and not every one. This table holds 100,000 to 150,000 clones, roughly 90% found once. Sequenced material: blood. The receptors here all came from a man aged 45 to 65 in good health.

The chain has TRBV2 and TRBJ1-5; D not certain. The CDR3 is 14 residues long. The germline V and J ends were trimmed by 3 bases and 2 bases, with 8 bases remaining between them. Germline-derived CDR1 and CDR2 are SNHLY and FYNNEI. CDR3 nucleotide sequence: TGTGCCAGCAGTGATCGGGTCGGCAATCAGCCCCAGCATTTT. Protein sequence: CASSDRVGNQPQHF.

The rearrangement joins TRBV6-5 to TRBJ2-7; TRBD1 aligns across 7 bases. V was pared by 6 bases and J by 0 bases, with 2 bases of the junction left unmatched. CDR1 and CDR2 from the germline V gene are MNHEY and SVGAGI. CDR3 length: 13 residues. In nucleotides, the CDR3 is TGTGCCAGCAGCCCAGGGGGCTCCTACGAGCAGTACTTC. It yields the protein CASSPGGSYEQYF.

This clone was counted a few times. This chain links TRBV7-9 with TRBJ1-5; the D is unclear. The CDR3 contains 13 residues. Germline CDR1 reads SEHNR; CDR2 reads FQNEAQ (reference sequence). Trimming shortened V by 5 bases and J by 4 bases, and 9 bases separated the two germline ends. CDR3 region: CASSPDGNQPQHF. The CDR3, as DNA: TGTGCCAGCAGCCCGGACGGGAATCAGCCCCAGCATTTT. Based on the CDR3 plus reference TRBV7-9 and TRBJ1-5, the full variable domain is DTGVSQNPRHKITKRGQNVTFRCDPISEHNRLYWYRQTLGQGPEFLTYFQNEAQLEKSRLLSDRFSAERPKGSFSTLEIQRTEQGDSAMYLCASSPDGNQPQHFGDGTRLSIL.

The chain has TRBV19 and TRBJ1-1; D gene uncertain. From germline, CDR1 is LNHDA and CDR2 SQIVND (reference sequence). The CDR3 is 17 residues long. The V end was cut by 1 base, the J end by 3 bases, with 18 bases between. DNA of the CDR3: TGTGCCAGTAGTATAGGAACAACCGGGAGTGGGTACACTGAAGCTTTCTTT. It codes for CASSIGTTGSGYTEAFF. Looking up the rest from reference TRBV19 and TRBJ1-1 gives the full variable domain: DGGITQSPKYLFRKEGQNVTLSCEQNLNHDAMYWYRQDPGQGLRLIYYSQIVNDFQKGDIAEGYSVSREKKESFPLTVTSAQKNPTAFYLCASSIGTTGSGYTEAFFGQGTRLTVV.

The V gene is TRBV9, the J gene TRBJ2-6; a possible D gene is TRBD1 (6 bases). Per the germline V gene, CDR1 is SGDLS and CDR2 is YYNGEE. V shed 3 bases and J shed 0 bases, with 13 bases lying between them. The CDR3 sequence is 17 residues long. CDR3 protein: CASSETGPSSGANVLTF. For the CDR3, the DNA is TGTGCCAGCAGCGAGACAGGACCTAGCTCTGGGGCCAACGTCCTGACTTTC.

Points on this clone: This specimen includes other DNA sequences encoding the same CDR3. The CDR3 region has the DNA TGCAGTGCTAGTGGTGGTAGCAATCAGCCCCAGCATTTT. This gives the protein CSASGGSNQPQHF. This chain links TRBV20-1 with TRBJ1-5; D gene uncertain. The CDR3 has 13 amino acids. Germline V gene lookup returns CDR1 DFQATT and CDR2 SNEGSKA (reference sequence). V lost 3 bases and J lost 0, with 6 bases in between.

The chain recombines TRBV6-6 with TRBJ1-5, with D perhaps TRBD1 (5 bases). Trimming cost V 7 bases and J 4 bases, with 14 bases left between them. Per germline, CDR1 MNHNY and CDR2 SVGAGI (reference sequence). This CDR3 has 14 amino acids. CDR3 DNA: TGTGCCAGCAACATGCAGGGCGGGAATCAGCCCCAGCATTTT. Protein product: CASNMQGGNQPQHF.

The chain recombines TRBV27 with TRBJ2-7, with 9 bases aligning to TRBD2. The CDR3 is made up of 16 amino acids. The V and J ends lost 2 bases and 3 bases, in that order; junction bases with no gene match: 8. Germline CDR1 and CDR2: MNHEY and SMNVEV (reference sequence). This CDR3 is CASSLAGGPRGYEQYF. The CDR3 DNA reads TGTGCCAGCAGTTTAGCGGGGGGGCCCAGGGGCTACGAGCAGTACTTC.

V usage is TRBV15 and J usage is TRBJ1-1, with TRBD1 as a possible D gene (5 bases). The ends were cut back, 0 bases at V and 4 bases at J, with 15 bases in the middle. Germline-derived CDR1 and CDR2 are LNHNV and YYDKDF (reference sequence). CDR3 size: 16 residues. CDR3 amino acids: CATSRDAWEGVTEAFF. DNA of the CDR3: TGTGCCACCAGCAGAGATGCGTGGGAAGGGGTCACTGAAGCTTTCTTT.

This chain uses TRBV15 with TRBJ1-2; maybe TRBD1 (6 bases). CDR1 and CDR2 (germline): LNHNV, YYDKDF (reference sequence). The germline V and J ends were trimmed by 0 bases and 3 bases, with 8 bases remaining between them. This CDR3 region has 14 residues. The CDR3 protein is CATSRETGHYGYTF. The CDR3 region has the DNA TGTGCCACCAGCAGAGAGACAGGTCACTATGGCTACACCTTC. The variable domain in full, completed from reference TRBV15 and TRBJ1-2, reads DAMVIQNPRYQVTQFGKPVTLSCSQTLNHNVMYWYQQKSSQAPKLLFHYYDKDFNNEADTPDNFQSRRPNTSFCFLDIRSPGLGDTAMYLCATSRETGHYGYTFGSGTRLTVV.

This clone is a singleton in its sample. V gene TRBV10-3 combines with J gene TRBJ1-1; D uncertain. V was clipped by 3 bases and J by 3 bases, with 5 bases between them. CDR3 length equals 12 residues. Germline V gene lookup returns CDR1 ENHRY and CDR2 SYGVKD. The DNA for the CDR3 is TGTGCCATCAGTGAAGGCCACACTGAAGCTTTCTTT. Encoded protein: CAISEGHTEAFF.

The genes are TRBV29-1 and TRBJ1-2; TRBD1 is a possible D gene (5 bases). The V gene lost 4 bases and the J gene lost 4 bases, with 13 bases spanning the gap. Germline V lookup: CDR1 SQVTM, CDR2 ANQGSEA. This CDR3 comprises 13 residues. For the CDR3, the DNA is TGCAGCGTTGCCCTGACGGACACCTATGGCTACACCTTC. Protein product: CSVALTDTYGYTF. Full variable domain (remainder filled in from reference TRBV29-1 and TRBJ1-2): SAVISQKPSRDICQRGTSLTIQCQVDSQVTMMFWYRQQPGQSLTLIATANQGSEATYESGFVIDKFPISRPNLTFSTLTVSNMSPEDSSIYLCSVALTDTYGYTFGSGTRLTVV.

The rearrangement joins TRBV18 to TRBJ1-1, with 8 bases lining up with TRBD1. The CDR3 runs 15 residues. Trimming took 0 bases from V and 2 from J; bases not matched to a gene: 2. Germline values: CDR1 KGHSH, CDR2 LQKENI. The CDR3 sequence is CASSPPGQANTEAFF. CDR3 coding DNA: TGTGCCAGCTCACCACCGGGACAGGCTAACACTGAAGCTTTCTTT.

The chain couples TRBV19 to TRBJ1-5; D is uncertain. Trimming took 7 bases from V and 0 from J, leaving 10 bases between them. This CDR3 has 14 residues. Germline CDR1 and CDR2: LNHDA and SQIVND (reference sequence). The CDR3 loop reads CASNPFYSNQPQHF. The CDR3 region has the DNA TGTGCCAGTAATCCCTTTTATAGCAATCAGCCCCAGCATTTT.

With respect to this clone: The same CDR3 is also encoded by other DNA sequences in this sample. The V gene is TRBV5-1, the J gene TRBJ1-2, with TRBD1 as a possible D gene (6 bases). Germline V lookup: CDR1 SGHRS, CDR2 YFSETQ. V dropped 3 bases and J dropped 6 bases, with 15 bases sitting between them. This CDR3 has 14 amino acids. The CDR3 sequence is CASSWGGGFDGYTF. For the CDR3, the DNA is TGCGCCAGCAGCTGGGGAGGGGGGTTCGATGGCTACACCTTC.

This clone was picked up one time. The chain is built from TRBV6-1 and TRBJ1-2; the D is unclear. CDR1 is MNHNS and CDR2 is SASEGT in the germline V gene. V lost 1 base and J lost 2, with 8 bases in between. The CDR3 totals 14 residues. The CDR3 nucleotides are TGTGCCAGCAGTGAAGGTCTTGGAAACTATGGCTACACCTTC. It is translated as CASSEGLGNYGYTF.

The gene calls are TRBV27 and TRBJ2-1; D is possibly TRBD1 (6 bases). CDR3 length: 15 residues. With 2 bases removed from V and 7 bases from J, the gap between germline ends came to 15 bases. CDR1 MNHEY and CDR2 SMNVEV come from the germline V gene (reference sequence). The CDR3 DNA is TGTGCCAGCAGTTTAGCAGGGGTTAGCTCGAATGAGCAGTTCTTC. It is translated as CASSLAGVSSNEQFF.

The chain recombines TRBV2 with TRBJ1-1; D ambiguous. The V gene's germline CDR1 is SNHLY and CDR2 FYNNEI. There are 14 residues in the CDR3. V dropped 2 bases and J dropped 3 bases, with 10 bases sitting between them. In DNA form, the CDR3 reads TGTGCCAGCAGTGAATGGCAGGCCGACACTGAAGCTTTCTTT. Protein: CASSEWQADTEAFF.

The sample holds a few counts of this clone. This chain uses TRBV3-1 (or the pseudogene TRBV3-2) with TRBJ2-1; 7 nucleotides agree with TRBD2. The CDR3 loop spans 16 amino acids. The V segment lost 2 bases and the J segment 4 bases; nucleotides outside the gene matches: 8. Germline loops: CDR1 LGHDT, CDR2 YNNKEL (reference sequence). CDR3 in amino acids: CASSQFLSAGYNEQFF. The DNA of the CDR3 is TGTGCCAGCAGCCAATTTCTGTCAGCGGGGTACAATGAGCAGTTCTTC.

V and J are TRBV19 and TRBJ1-2; 9 positions match TRBD1. Germline V gives CDR1 LNHDA, CDR2 SQIVND (reference sequence). The CDR3 runs to 14 residues. J gave up 3 bases and V 8 bases, and 7 bases lay outside the gene matches. This CDR3 reads CASLRQGGYYGYTF. The CDR3 bases are TGTGCCAGTTTACGACAGGGGGGATACTATGGCTACACCTTC.

The genes are TRBV5-1 and TRBJ2-2; 9 bases are a match to TRBD1. The CDR3 is 15 amino acids. With 7 bases clipped from V and 7 bases from J, the junction kept 11 bases outside the gene matches. Per the germline V gene, CDR1 is SGHRS and CDR2 is YFSETQ. The DNA for the CDR3 is TGCGCCAGCTTTGCCGGACAGGGGACAGTCGGGGAGCTGTTTTTT. Residues: CASFAGQGTVGELFF.

V is TRBV30 and J is TRBJ1-1; D is unresolved. The CDR3 runs 14 residues. CDR1 and CDR2 from the germline V gene are GTSNPN and SVGIG (reference sequence). The V gene lost 4 bases and the J gene lost 0 bases, with 12 bases spanning the gap. The CDR3 sequence is CAWNFQSMNTEAFF. Written as DNA, the CDR3 is TGTGCCTGGAATTTCCAGAGCATGAACACTGAAGCTTTCTTT.

The chain uses TRBV15 and TRBJ2-7; 13 bases fit TRBD2. CDR3 length equals 18 residues. Losses at the gene ends were 4 bases for V and 2 bases for J; bases not matched to a gene: 11. Germline values: CDR1 LNHNV, CDR2 YYDKDF (reference sequence). This CDR3 reads CATSKRTSGGLSAYEQYF. Written as DNA, the CDR3 is TGTGCCACCAGCAAAAGGACTAGCGGGGGCCTGTCCGCCTACGAGCAGTACTTC. Combining the CDR3 with reference TRBV15 and TRBJ2-7 gives the whole variable domain DAMVIQNPRYQVTQFGKPVTLSCSQTLNHNVMYWYQQKSSQAPKLLFHYYDKDFNNEADTPDNFQSRRPNTSFCFLDIRSPGLGDTAMYLCATSKRTSGGLSAYEQYFGPGTRLTVT.

This clone was observed a few times. The gene calls are TRBV11-3 and TRBJ2-3, with TRBD2 identical over 14 bases. With V trimmed by 3 bases and J by 3 bases, 8 bases remained unmatched. The CDR3 is made up of 18 amino acids. CDR1 and CDR2 from the germline V gene are SGHNT and YENEEA. The CDR3 protein is CASSLGTSGGHGTDTQYF. CDR3 nucleotides: TGTGCCAGCAGCTTGGGGACTAGCGGGGGCCATGGGACAGATACGCAGTATTTT.

The chain uses TRBV3-1 (or the pseudogene TRBV3-2) and TRBJ1-6; D is possibly TRBD1 (5 bases). This CDR3 has 17 residues. V lost 0 bases and J 6 bases, leaving 15 bases between the germline ends. Per the germline V gene, CDR1 is LGHDT and CDR2 is YNNKEL (reference sequence). CDR3 residues: CASSQDMSGRGNSPLHF. CDR3 in DNA: TGTGCCAGCAGCCAAGATATGTCAGGGCGAGGTAATTCACCCCTCCACTTT.